Sequencing of this T cell receptor beta chain was carried out in a study of radiotherapy plus CTLA-4 blockade in lung cancer. Sequencing was performed with immunoSEQ multiplex PCR; in TCRdb, only in-frame clones are kept and a portion is missing. The sample includes some 37,000 clones, around three quarters of them seen just once. Regarding the study as a whole: TCR clones originating in tumors grew in number in blood after radiotherapy plus ipilimumab.

About this clone: Antigen specificity is unknown.

This TCR came from a human donor with non-small cell lung cancer who had stable disease on radiotherapy plus ipilimumab. The sequences come from peripheral blood, collected from a patient treated with radiotherapy plus ipilimumab.

DNA of the CDR3: TGTGCCAGCAGCTTGGGGGGGATCACAGATACGCAGTATTTT. It encodes CASSLGGITDTQYF. This chain connects TRBV7-2 to TRBJ2-3, with 7 nucleotides matching TRBD2. CDR1 SGHTA and CDR2 FQGNSA come from the germline V gene. The CDR3 runs to 14 residues. V shed 3 bases, J shed 2 bases, and the junction held 2 bases outside the gene matches.